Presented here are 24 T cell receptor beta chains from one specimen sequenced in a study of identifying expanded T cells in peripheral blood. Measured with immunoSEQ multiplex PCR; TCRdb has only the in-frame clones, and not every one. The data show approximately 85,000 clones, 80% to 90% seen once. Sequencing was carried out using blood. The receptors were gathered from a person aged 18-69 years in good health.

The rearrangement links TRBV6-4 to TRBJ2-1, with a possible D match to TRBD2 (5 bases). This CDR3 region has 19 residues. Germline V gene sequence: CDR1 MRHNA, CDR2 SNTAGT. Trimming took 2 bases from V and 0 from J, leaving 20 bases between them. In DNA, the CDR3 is TGTGCCAGCAGTGACAAGGCTAGCCATCCCTTAAGCTCCTACAATGAGCAGTTCTTC. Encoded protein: CASSDKASHPLSSYNEQFF.

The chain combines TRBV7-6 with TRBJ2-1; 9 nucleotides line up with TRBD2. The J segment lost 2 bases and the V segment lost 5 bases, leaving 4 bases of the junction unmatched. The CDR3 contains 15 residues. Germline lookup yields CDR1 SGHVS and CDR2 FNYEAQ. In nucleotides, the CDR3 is TGTGCCAGCAGCGCCCTAGCGGGAACCTACAATGAGCAGTTCTTC. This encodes CASSALAGTYNEQFF.

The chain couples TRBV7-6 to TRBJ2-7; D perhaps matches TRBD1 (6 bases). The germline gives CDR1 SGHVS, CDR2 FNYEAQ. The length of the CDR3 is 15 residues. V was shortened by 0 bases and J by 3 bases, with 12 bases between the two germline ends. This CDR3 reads CASSLAHGQIYEQYF. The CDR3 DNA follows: TGTGCCAGCAGCTTAGCGCATGGACAGATCTACGAGCAGTACTTC.

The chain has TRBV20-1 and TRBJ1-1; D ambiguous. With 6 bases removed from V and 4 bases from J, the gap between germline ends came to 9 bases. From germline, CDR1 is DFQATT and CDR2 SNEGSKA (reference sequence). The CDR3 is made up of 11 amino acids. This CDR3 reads CSAASTTEAFF. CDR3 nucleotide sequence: TGCAGTGCCGCGTCAACCACTGAAGCTTTCTTT.

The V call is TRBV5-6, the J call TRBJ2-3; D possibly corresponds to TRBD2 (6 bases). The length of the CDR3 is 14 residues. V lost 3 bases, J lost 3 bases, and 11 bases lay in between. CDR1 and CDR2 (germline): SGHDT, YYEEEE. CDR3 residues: CASSSRLVTDTQYF. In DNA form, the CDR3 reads TGTGCCAGCAGCTCGAGACTAGTAACAGATACGCAGTATTTT.

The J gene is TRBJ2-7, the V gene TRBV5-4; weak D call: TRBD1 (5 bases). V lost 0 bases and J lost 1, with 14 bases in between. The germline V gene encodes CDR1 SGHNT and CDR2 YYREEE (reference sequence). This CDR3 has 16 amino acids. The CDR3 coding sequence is TGTGCCAGCAGCTTGGGGCCGCAGGGTATATCCTACGAGCAGTACTTC. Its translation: CASSLGPQGISYEQYF. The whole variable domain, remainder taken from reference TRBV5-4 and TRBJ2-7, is ETGVTQSPTHLIKTRGQQVTLRCSSQSGHNTVSWYQQALGQGPQFIFQYYREEENGRGNFPPRFSGLQFPNYSSELNVNALELDDSALYLCASSLGPQGISYEQYFGPGTRLTVT.

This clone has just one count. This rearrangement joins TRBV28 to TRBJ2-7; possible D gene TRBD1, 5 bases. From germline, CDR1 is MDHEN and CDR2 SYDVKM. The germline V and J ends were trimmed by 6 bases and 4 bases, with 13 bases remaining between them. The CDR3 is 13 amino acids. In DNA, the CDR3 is TGTGCCAGCAGCGACATGGGGCCTTACGAGCAGTACTTC. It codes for CASSDMGPYEQYF.

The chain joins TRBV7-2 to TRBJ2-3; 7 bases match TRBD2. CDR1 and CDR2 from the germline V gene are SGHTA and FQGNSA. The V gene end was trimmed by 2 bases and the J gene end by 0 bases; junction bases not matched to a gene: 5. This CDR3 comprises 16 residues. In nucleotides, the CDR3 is TGTGCCAGCAGCTTAAATTGGGGGGGTAGCACAGATACGCAGTATTTT. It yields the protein CASSLNWGGSTDTQYF.

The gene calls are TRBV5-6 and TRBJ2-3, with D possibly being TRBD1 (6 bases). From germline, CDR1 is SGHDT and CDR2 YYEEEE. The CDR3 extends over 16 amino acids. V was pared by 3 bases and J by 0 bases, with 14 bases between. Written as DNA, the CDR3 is TGTGCCAGCAGCTCTGACACAGGGCCGAGCACAGATACGCAGTATTTT. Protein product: CASSSDTGPSTDTQYF.

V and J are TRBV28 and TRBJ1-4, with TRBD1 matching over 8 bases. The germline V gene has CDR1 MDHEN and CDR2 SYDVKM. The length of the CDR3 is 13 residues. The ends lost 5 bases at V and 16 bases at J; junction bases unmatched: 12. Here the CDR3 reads CASSPQGAGRQFF. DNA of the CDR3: TGTGCCAGCAGTCCCCAGGGGGCCGGACGTCAGTTTTTT.

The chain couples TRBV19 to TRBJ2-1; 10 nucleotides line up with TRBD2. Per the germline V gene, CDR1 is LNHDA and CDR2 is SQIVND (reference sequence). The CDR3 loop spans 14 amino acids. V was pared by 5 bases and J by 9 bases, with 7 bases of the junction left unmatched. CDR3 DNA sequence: TGTGCCAGTAGTCTAGCGGGAGAAACCGTTGAGCAGTTCTTC. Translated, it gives CASSLAGETVEQFF.

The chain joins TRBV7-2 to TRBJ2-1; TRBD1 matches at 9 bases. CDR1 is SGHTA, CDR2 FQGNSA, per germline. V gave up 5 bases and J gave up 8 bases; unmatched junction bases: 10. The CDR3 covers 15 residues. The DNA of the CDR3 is TGTGCCAGCAGCCTACAGGGGGCGCGTTTTGATGAGCAGTTCTTC. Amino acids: CASSLQGARFDEQFF.

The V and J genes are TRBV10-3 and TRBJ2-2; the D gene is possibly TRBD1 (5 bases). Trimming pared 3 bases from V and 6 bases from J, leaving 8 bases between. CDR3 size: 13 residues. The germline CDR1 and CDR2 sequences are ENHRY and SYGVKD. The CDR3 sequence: CAISDRDAGELFF. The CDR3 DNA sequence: TGTGCCATCAGTGACAGGGATGCCGGGGAGCTGTTTTTT.

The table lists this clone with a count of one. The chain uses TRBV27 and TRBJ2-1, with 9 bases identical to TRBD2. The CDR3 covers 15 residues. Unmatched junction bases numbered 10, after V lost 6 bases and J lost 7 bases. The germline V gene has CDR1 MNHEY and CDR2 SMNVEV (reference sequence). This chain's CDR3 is CASRTLAGEANEQFF. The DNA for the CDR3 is TGTGCCAGCAGGACCTTAGCGGGAGAAGCGAATGAGCAGTTCTTC.

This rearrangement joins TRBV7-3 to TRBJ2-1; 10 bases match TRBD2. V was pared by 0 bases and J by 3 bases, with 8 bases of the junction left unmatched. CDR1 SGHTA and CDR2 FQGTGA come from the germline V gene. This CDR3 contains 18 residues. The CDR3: CASSLTGSGRKVYNEQFF. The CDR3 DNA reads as TGTGCCAGCAGCTTAACTGGTAGCGGGAGGAAAGTCTACAATGAGCAGTTCTTC.

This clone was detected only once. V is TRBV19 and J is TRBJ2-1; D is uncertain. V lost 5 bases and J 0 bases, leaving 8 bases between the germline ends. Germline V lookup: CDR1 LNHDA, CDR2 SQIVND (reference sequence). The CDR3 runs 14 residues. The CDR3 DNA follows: TGTGCCAGTAGTCCAGACCCCTCCTACAATGAGCAGTTCTTC. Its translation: CASSPDPSYNEQFF.

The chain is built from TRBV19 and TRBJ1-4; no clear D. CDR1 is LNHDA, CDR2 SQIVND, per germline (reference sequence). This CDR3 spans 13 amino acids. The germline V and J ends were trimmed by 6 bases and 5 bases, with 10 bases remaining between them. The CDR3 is CASSPSRNEKLFF. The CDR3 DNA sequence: TGTGCCAGTAGCCCCTCAAGAAATGAAAAACTGTTTTTT.

CDR3 sequence (DNA): TGTGCCAGCAGTGTTCAGGGACGAAATTCACCCCTCCACTTT. It translates to CASSVQGRNSPLHF. V is TRBV28 and J is TRBJ1-6; perhaps TRBD1 as D (5 bases). This CDR3 has 14 amino acids. Trimming removed 5 bases at V and 7 bases at J, with 12 bases between. The germline CDR1 and CDR2 sequences are MDHEN and SYDVKM.

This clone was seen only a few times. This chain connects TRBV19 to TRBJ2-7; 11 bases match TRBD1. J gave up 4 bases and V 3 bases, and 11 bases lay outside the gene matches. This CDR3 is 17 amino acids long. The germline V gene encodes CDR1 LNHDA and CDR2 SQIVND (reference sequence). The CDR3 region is CASSIAHTGTGGYEQYF. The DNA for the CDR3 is TGTGCCAGTAGTATTGCACACACCGGGACAGGGGGGTACGAGCAGTACTTC. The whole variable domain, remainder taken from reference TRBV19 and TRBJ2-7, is DGGITQSPKYLFRKEGQNVTLSCEQNLNHDAMYWYRQDPGQGLRLIYYSQIVNDFQKGDIAEGYSVSREKKESFPLTVTSAQKNPTAFYLCASSIAHTGTGGYEQYFGPGTRLTVT.

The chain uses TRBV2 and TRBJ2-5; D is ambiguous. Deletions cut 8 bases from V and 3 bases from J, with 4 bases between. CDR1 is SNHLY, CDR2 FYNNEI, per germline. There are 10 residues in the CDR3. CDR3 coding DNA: TGTGCCAGCGGCGAAGAGACCCAGTACTTC. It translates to CASGEETQYF.

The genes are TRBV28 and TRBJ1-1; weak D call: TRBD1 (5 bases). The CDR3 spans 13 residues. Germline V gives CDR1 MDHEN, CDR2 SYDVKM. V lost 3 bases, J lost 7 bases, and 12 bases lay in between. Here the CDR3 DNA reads TGTGCCAGCAGTTTTAGTTGGGGGTATGAAGCTTTCTTT. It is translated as CASSFSWGYEAFF.

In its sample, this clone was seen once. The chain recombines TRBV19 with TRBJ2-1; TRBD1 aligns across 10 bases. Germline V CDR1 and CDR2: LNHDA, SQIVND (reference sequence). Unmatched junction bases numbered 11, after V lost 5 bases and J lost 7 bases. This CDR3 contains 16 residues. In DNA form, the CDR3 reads TGTGCCAGTAGTCCGACAGGGGGCGCGGGGTGGAATGAGCAGTTCTTC. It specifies CASSPTGGAGWNEQFF.

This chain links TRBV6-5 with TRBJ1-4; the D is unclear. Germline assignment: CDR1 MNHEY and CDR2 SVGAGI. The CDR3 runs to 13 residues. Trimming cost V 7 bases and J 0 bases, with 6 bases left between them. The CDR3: CASMTTTNEKLFF. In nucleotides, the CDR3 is TGTGCCAGCATGACCACAACTAATGAAAAACTGTTTTTT.

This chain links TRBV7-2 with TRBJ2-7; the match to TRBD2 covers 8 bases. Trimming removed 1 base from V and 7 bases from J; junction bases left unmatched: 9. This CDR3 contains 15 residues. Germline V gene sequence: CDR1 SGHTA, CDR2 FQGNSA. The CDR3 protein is CASSLDSGGPREQYF. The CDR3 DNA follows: TGTGCCAGCAGCTTAGATTCGGGAGGGCCTCGGGAGCAGTACTTC.